This entry describes one T cell receptor (beta chain). Its matching antigen is unknown. Per the germline V gene, CDR1 is SNHLY and CDR2 is FYNNEI. V lost 6 bases and J lost 5; bases outside the gene matches: 6. This CDR3 comprises 13 residues. The sample originates from a study of shared clonotypes between healthy human individuals. At the deep level, the assay was run. Only in-frame clones appear in the TCRdb table, and some are missing; sequencing was by immunoSEQ multiplex PCR. In the table there are approximately 500,000 clones, 90% to 96% of which are singletons. Regarding the study as a whole: The low donor count limited represented genetic and exposure-history diversity. Non-shared clonotypes were found to have lower generation probabilities than the clonotypes that were shared by all four of the sorted-subset donors.

V gene TRBV2 combines with J gene TRBJ1-2; TRBD1 matches at 7 bases. The TCR originated in a woman between 25 and 40 years old in good health. The sequenced sample consisted of naive CD4+ T cells sorted from blood. Subset meaning: CD45RA+ positively selected. The CDR3 nucleotides read TGTGCCAGCAGCTACGACAGGGAATATGGCTACACCTTC. As protein: CASSYDREYGYTF.